Each of the 15 T cell receptor beta chains below was sequenced from the same sample in a study of radiation and T cells in renal cell carcinoma. Repertoires were generated with immunoSEQ multiplex PCR, while TCRdb's copy carries only in-frame clones and drops some. The sample lists some 20,000 clones; 40% to 55% were seen once. Treatment denoted: 15 Gy SBRT to primary tumor, nephrectomy 4 weeks later. This specimen was tumor tissue, taken from a patient whose treatment included radiotherapy and nephrectomy. These receptors were taken from a woman aged 50 to 60 with renal cell carcinoma.

This chain uses TRBV4-2 with TRBJ1-2; TRBD1 matches 8 bases. Germline CDR1 reads LGHNA; CDR2 reads YNFKEQ. After removal of 2 bases from V and 5 bases from J, the junction contained 13 bases not matched to a gene. The CDR3 is made up of 17 amino acids. This CDR3 is CASSQSGQGRYTYGYTF. CDR3 sequence (DNA): TGTGCCAGCAGCCAATCCGGACAGGGACGTTACACTTATGGCTACACCTTC.

The chain uses TRBV2 and TRBJ2-5; 9 bases agree with TRBD2. The germline V gene encodes CDR1 SNHLY and CDR2 FYNNEI. This CDR3 comprises 14 residues. V was clipped by 7 bases and J by 5 bases; unmatched bases: 8. Here the CDR3 reads CASTLAGARETQYF. CDR3 nucleotides: TGTGCCAGCACATTAGCGGGGGCGAGGGAGACCCAGTACTTC.

This clone is a singleton in its sample. The rearrangement uses TRBV10-3 and TRBJ1-1; tentatively, D is TRBD1 (5 bases). V lost 6 bases to trimming and J lost 5 bases, with 19 bases between them. This CDR3 is 15 amino acids long. Germline V gene data show CDR1 as ENHRY and CDR2 as SYGVKD. The CDR3 coding sequence is TGTGCCATCAGAGACCCACAGGCCGAGGGGACTGAAGCTTTCTTT. Its protein product is CAIRDPQAEGTEAFF.

The chain uses TRBV6-5 and TRBJ2-7, with 8 bases fitting TRBD2. There are 15 residues in the CDR3. V lost 7 bases to trimming and J lost 3 bases; unmatched junction nucleotides: 11. Germline CDR1 and CDR2: MNHEY and SVGAGI. CDR3 DNA: TGTGCCAGCACCCTTAGCGGGGAGGGATTCTACGAGCAGTACTTC. It encodes CASTLSGEGFYEQYF.

A word on this clone: Its ends do not fully match the called genes, so a read error is possible. The chain combines TRBV7-7 with TRBJ1-1; D uncertain. From germline, CDR1 is SSHAT and CDR2 FNYEAQ (reference sequence). This CDR3 contains 13 residues. In nucleotides, the CDR3 is TGTGCTAGCAGCCAGACGTGGAACACTGAAGCTTTCTTT. Its protein product is CASSQTWNTEAFF.

The rearrangement uses TRBV9 and TRBJ2-7; D gene uncertain. This CDR3 is 14 amino acids long. Trimming shortened V by 0 bases and J by 0 bases, and 7 bases separated the two germline ends. From germline, CDR1 is SGDLS and CDR2 YYNGEE. In nucleotides, the CDR3 is TGTGCCAGCAGCGTAGCTGACACCTCCTACGAGCAGTACTTC. Protein sequence: CASSVADTSYEQYF. The full variable domain, its missing parts supplied by reference TRBV9 and TRBJ2-7, is DSGVTQTPKHLITATGQRVTLRCSPRSGDLSVYWYQQSLDQGLQFLIQYYNGEERAKGNILERFSAQQFPDLHSELNLSSLELGDSALYFCASSVADTSYEQYFGPGTRLTVT.

This clone was found once. The chain employs TRBV29-1 and TRBJ2-2, with TRBD1 as a possible D gene (5 bases). V was pared by 2 bases and J by 7 bases, with 14 bases between. CDR1 is SQVTM and CDR2 is ANQGSEA in the germline V gene. CDR3 length: 14 residues. CDR3 region: CSVELGRAVGELFF. The CDR3 bases are TGCAGCGTTGAATTAGGCAGGGCGGTCGGGGAGCTGTTTTTT.

V usage is TRBV4-3 and J usage is TRBJ2-2, with D possibly being TRBD2 (6 bases). Between the trimmed V and J ends, which lost 4 bases and 9 bases, there was a span of 15 bases. The CDR3 covers 14 residues. From germline, CDR1 is LGHNA and CDR2 YSLEER. CDR3 sequence: CASSRLVEGWELFF. In nucleotides, the CDR3 is TGCGCCAGCAGCCGCCTCGTGGAGGGGTGGGAGCTGTTTTTT.

This CDR3 is CASSEGERHGYTF. The CDR3, as DNA: TGTGCCAGCAGTGAAGGGGAGAGGCATGGCTACACCTTC. The V and J genes are TRBV2 and TRBJ1-2, with no clear D. Germline CDR1 and CDR2: SNHLY and FYNNEI. V dropped 1 base and J dropped 6 bases, with 9 bases sitting between them. This CDR3 contains 13 residues. Full variable domain (remainder filled in from reference TRBV2 and TRBJ1-2): EPEVTQTPSHQVTQMGQEVILRCVPISNHLYFYWYRQILGQKVEFLVSFYNNEISEKSEIFDDQFSVERPDGSNFTLKIRSTKLEDSAMYFCASSEGERHGYTFGSGTRLTVV.

Concerning this clone itself: The same CDR3 is also encoded by other DNA sequences in this sample. This chain joins TRBV5-1 and TRBJ2-3; TRBD2 matches at 10 bases. The CDR3 is made up of 15 amino acids. CDR1 and CDR2 from the germline V gene are SGHRS and YFSETQ. V dropped 4 bases and J dropped 1; count of bases not matched to a gene: 3. CDR3 amino acids: CASSSLAGGTDTQYF. Here the CDR3 DNA reads TGCGCCAGCAGCAGCCTAGCGGGGGGCACAGATACGCAGTATTTT.

The genes are TRBV6-1 and TRBJ1-2; possible D gene TRBD1, 5 bases. Trimming removed 4 bases from V and 8 bases from J, with 14 bases in between. The CDR3 is 13 amino acids. Germline loops: CDR1 MNHNS, CDR2 SASEGT. The CDR3 here is CASSGTLSDGYTF. The CDR3 coding sequence is TGTGCCAGCAGTGGGACACTAAGTGACGGCTACACCTTC.

At least ten counts were recorded for this clone. The chain joins TRBV15 to TRBJ2-2; 7 bases agree with TRBD1. Germline V gives CDR1 LNHNV, CDR2 YYDKDF (reference sequence). The CDR3 is 16 residues long. V dropped 6 bases and J dropped 5; count of bases not matched to a gene: 12. For the CDR3, the DNA is TGTGCCACCAGTCGTCCTAGACAGGGAACAACCGGGGAGCTGTTTTTT. This translates into CATSRPRQGTTGELFF. Based on the CDR3 plus reference TRBV15 and TRBJ2-2, the full variable domain is DAMVIQNPRYQVTQFGKPVTLSCSQTLNHNVMYWYQQKSSQAPKLLFHYYDKDFNNEADTPDNFQSRRPNTSFCFLDIRSPGLGDTAMYLCATSRPRQGTTGELFFGEGSRLTVL.

This clone was seen at least ten times. Other DNA sequences in the same sample also yield this CDR3. V and J are TRBV7-3 and TRBJ2-7; D is perhaps TRBD1 (6 bases). CDR1 is SGHTA, CDR2 FQGTGA, per germline. There are 13 residues in the CDR3. V lost 4 bases and J 3 bases, leaving 10 bases between the germline ends. The CDR3 is CASSWQGGYEQYF. In DNA, the CDR3 is TGTGCCAGCAGCTGGCAAGGGGGCTACGAGCAGTACTTC.

This clone was observed a handful of times. This chain uses TRBV10-1 with TRBJ1-3; 7 bases align to TRBD1. CDR3 length: 15 residues. CDR1 WNHNN and CDR2 SYGVQD come from the germline V gene (reference sequence). The V and J ends lost 9 bases and 6 bases, in that order; junction bases with no gene match: 14. For the CDR3, the DNA is TGCGCCAGAGACAGGGAACGGTCTGAGGAAAACACCATATATTTT. Encoded protein: CARDRERSEENTIYF.

This chain connects TRBV6-5 to TRBJ2-7, with 8 positions matching TRBD2. V was clipped by 2 bases and J by 1 base; unmatched bases: 4. In germline, CDR1 is MNHEY, CDR2 SVGAGI. The CDR3 is 15 residues long. DNA for the CDR3: TGTGCCAGCAGTTACGGGCGGGGGGTGTCCTACGAGCAGTACTTC. Translated: CASSYGRGVSYEQYF.